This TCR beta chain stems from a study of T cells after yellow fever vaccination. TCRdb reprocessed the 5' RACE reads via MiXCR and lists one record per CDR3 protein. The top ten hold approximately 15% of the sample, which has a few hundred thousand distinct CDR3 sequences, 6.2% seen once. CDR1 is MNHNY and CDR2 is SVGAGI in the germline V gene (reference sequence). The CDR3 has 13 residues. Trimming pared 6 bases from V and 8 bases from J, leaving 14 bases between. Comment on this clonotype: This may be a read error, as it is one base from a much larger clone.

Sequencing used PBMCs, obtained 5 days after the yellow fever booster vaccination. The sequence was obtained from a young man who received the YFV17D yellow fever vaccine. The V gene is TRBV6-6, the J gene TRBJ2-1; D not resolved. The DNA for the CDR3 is TGTGCCAGCAGGCTACTCTCGAACTATGAGCAGTTCTTC. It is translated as CASRLLSNYEQFF.